This paragraph reports one T cell receptor beta chain. Its cognate antigen is unknown. This entry is derived from a study of Ad26.COV2.S vaccination and SARS-CoV-2 variants. Study-wide context: Donor was in the COV1001 Ad26.COV2.S trial arm. The vaccine Ad26.COV2.S was put into the muscle once, or twice with 56 days between. Broader study findings: Placebo recipients showed lower spike-specific TCR breadth than vaccinees.

The V gene lost 8 bases and the J gene lost 0 bases, with 5 bases spanning the gap. The CDR3 loop spans 12 amino acids. The germline V gene has CDR1 MNHEY and CDR2 SVGAGI. Sample treatment: roughly 20 received Ad26.COV2.S at low or high dose, single or two shots; roughly five received placebo; per-sample allocation not given. It was on day 63 after the first vaccine or placebo injection that samples were taken. At a Boston site, the person donating was an adult of 18-55 years. Libraries were prepared by immunoSEQ multiplex PCR; TCRdb keeps only in-frame clonotypes and omits some of them. The sample consists of 350,000 to 500,000 clones, around 90% of them appearing once.

The sequence was obtained from a person aged 18-65 years who received the Ad26.COV2.S COVID-19 vaccine or a placebo. The V gene is TRBV6-5, the J gene TRBJ1-5; unclear D gene. The sample consisted of peripheral blood, taken in a trial of Ad26.COV2.S vaccine versus placebo. The CDR3 nucleotides read TGTGCCAGCCGCAATAGCAATCAGCCCCAGCATTTT. Its protein product is CASRNSNQPQHF.